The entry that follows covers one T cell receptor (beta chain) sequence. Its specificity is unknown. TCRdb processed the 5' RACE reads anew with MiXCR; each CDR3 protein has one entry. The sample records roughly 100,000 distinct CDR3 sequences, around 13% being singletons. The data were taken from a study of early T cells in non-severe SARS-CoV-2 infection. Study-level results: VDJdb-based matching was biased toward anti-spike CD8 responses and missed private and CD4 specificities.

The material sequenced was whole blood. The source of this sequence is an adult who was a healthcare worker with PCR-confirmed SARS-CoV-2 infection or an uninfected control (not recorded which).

The chain's CDR3 is CASSSSGQSTSNEQFF. CDR3 sequence (DNA): TGTGCCAGCAGCTCTTCCGGACAGTCGACCTCCAATGAGCAGTTCTTC. The chain uses TRBV7-2 and TRBJ2-1; D is possibly TRBD1 (6 bases). V lost 4 bases, J lost 6 bases, and 19 bases lay in between. The CDR3 contains 16 residues. Germline V gives CDR1 SGHTA, CDR2 FQGNSA. The complete variable domain, with remaining parts taken from reference TRBV7-2 and TRBJ2-1, reads GAGVSQSPSNKVTEKGKDVELRCDPISGHTALYWYRQSLGQGLEFLIYFQGNSAPDKSGLPSDRFSAERTGGSVSTLTIQRTQQEDSAVYLCASSSSGQSTSNEQFFGPGTRLTVL.